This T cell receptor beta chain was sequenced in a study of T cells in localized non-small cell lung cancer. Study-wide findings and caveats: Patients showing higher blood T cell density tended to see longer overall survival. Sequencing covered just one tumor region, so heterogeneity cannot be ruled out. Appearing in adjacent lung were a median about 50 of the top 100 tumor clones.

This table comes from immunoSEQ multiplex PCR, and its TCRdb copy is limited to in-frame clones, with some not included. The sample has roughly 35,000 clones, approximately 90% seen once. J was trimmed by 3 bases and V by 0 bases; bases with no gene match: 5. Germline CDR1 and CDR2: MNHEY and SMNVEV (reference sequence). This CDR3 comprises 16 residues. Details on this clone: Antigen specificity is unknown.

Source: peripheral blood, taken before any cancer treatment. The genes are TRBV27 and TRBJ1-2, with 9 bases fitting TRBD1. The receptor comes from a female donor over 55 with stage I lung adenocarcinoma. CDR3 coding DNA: TGTGCCAGCAGTTTATCGAATACAGGGGGCCACTATGGCTACACCTTC. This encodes CASSLSNTGGHYGYTF.